This T cell receptor beta chain was sequenced in a study of blood T cells in healthy people across ages. General study findings and limits: Fewer expanded clones and more diversity marked long-lived versus aged donors.

Isolated per sample were at least 7 million PBMCs. This CDR3 is 14 amino acids long. Trimming stripped 5 bases from V and 4 bases from J, with 12 bases between. Germline V CDR1 and CDR2: MNHNS, SASEGT. Sample-barcoded 5' priming and a J-beta primer mix drove a second PCR of about 6 to 12 cycles. With 12 random nucleotides, a template-switch adaptor tagged each individual cDNA molecule. One entry per CDR3 protein results from TCRdb running MiXCR on the 5' RACE reads. The table includes 550,000 to 600,000 distinct CDR3 sequences, 45% to 55% detected once. This clonotype was counted a few times. Its antigen is unknown.

The J gene is TRBJ2-1, the V gene TRBV6-1; tentative D call: TRBD1 (6 bases). This sequence was found in a man older than 75 in good health. The sample comprised blood. DNA of the CDR3: TGTGCCAGCAGTACCCGGACAGCTTACAATGAGCAGTTCTTC. Translated: CASSTRTAYNEQFF.